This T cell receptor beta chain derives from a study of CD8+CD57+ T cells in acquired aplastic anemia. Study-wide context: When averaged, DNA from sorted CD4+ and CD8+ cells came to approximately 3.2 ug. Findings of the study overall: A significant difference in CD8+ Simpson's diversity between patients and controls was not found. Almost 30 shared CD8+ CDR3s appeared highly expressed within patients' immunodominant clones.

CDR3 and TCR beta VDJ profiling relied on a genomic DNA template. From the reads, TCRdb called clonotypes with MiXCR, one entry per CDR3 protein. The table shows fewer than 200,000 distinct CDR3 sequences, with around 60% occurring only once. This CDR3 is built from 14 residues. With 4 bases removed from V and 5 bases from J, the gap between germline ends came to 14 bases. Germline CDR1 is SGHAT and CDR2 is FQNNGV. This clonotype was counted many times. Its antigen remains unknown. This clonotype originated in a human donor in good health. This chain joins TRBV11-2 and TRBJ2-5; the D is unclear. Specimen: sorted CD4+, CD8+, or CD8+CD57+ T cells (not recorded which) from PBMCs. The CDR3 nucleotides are TGTGCCAGCAGCTCACCCCCAGCTTCGGAGACCCAGTACTTC. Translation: CASSSPPASETQYF.